These 2 T cell receptor beta chains came from one sample sequenced in a study of T cell responses to AZD1222 COVID-19 vaccine. Assay: immunoSEQ multiplex PCR; the TCRdb copy retains only in-frame clones and omits some. The table has over 70,000 clones, around 90% seen once. The sample in question was peripheral blood, obtained on day 0 of AZD1222 vaccination. These TCRs come from an adult in good health.

The chain uses TRBV19 and TRBJ2-7; maybe TRBD1 (6 bases). The length of the CDR3 is 13 residues. Germline-derived CDR1 and CDR2 are LNHDA and SQIVND (reference sequence). The V gene lost 4 bases and the J gene lost 3 bases, with 10 bases spanning the gap. For the CDR3, the DNA is TGTGCCAGTAGTACGCAACAGGGCTACGAGCAGTACTTC. It specifies CASSTQQGYEQYF.

The chain has TRBV18 and TRBJ1-1; D remains ambiguous. The V gene's germline CDR1 is KGHSH and CDR2 LQKENI. Trimming took off 2 bases at V and 0 bases at J, with 7 bases between the two ends. The CDR3 runs 14 residues. CDR3 nucleotide sequence: TGTGCCAGCTCACCAAATACTATGAACACTGAAGCTTTCTTT. Translation gives CASSPNTMNTEAFF.